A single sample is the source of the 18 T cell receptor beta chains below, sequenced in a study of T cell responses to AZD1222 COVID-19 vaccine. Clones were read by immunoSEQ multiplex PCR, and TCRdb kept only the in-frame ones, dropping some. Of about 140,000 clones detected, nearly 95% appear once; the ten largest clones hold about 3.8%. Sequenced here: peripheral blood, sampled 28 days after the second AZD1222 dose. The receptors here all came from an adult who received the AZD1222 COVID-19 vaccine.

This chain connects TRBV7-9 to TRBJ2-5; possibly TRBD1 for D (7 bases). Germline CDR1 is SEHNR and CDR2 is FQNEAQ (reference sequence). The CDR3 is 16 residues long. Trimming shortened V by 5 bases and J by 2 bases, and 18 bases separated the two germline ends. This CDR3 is CASSRLGGGEQETQYF. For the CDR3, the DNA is TGTGCCAGCAGCCGTTTAGGAGGGGGCGAACAAGAGACCCAGTACTTC. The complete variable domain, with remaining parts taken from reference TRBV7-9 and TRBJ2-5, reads DTGVSQNPRHKITKRGQNVTFRCDPISEHNRLYWYRQTLGQGPEFLTYFQNEAQLEKSRLLSDRFSAERPKGSFSTLEIQRTEQGDSAMYLCASSRLGGGEQETQYFGPGTRLLVL.

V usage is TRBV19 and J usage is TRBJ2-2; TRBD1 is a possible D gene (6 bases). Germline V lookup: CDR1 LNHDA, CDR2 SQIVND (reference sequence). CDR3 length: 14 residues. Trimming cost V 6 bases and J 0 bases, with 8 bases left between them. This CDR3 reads CASRNRANTGELFF. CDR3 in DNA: TGTGCCAGTAGGAACAGGGCGAACACCGGGGAGCTGTTTTTT.

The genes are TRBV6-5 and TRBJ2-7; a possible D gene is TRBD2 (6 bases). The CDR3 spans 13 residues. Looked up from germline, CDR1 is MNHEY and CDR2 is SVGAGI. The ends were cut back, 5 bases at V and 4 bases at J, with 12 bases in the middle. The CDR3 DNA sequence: TGTGCCAGCAGTAAGACTAGTAAGTACGAGCAGTACTTC. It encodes CASSKTSKYEQYF.

DNA of the CDR3: TGCGCCAGCAGCCCGGGTCAGGGGGTGGAGGCCTATGGCTACACCTTC. Its protein product is CASSPGQGVEAYGYTF. The V and J genes are TRBV4-1 and TRBJ1-2; 7 bases map to TRBD1. The junction had 12 bases not matched to a gene; V was cut back by 4 bases and J by 4 bases. Germline lookup yields CDR1 MGHRA and CDR2 YSYEKL. The CDR3 totals 16 residues.

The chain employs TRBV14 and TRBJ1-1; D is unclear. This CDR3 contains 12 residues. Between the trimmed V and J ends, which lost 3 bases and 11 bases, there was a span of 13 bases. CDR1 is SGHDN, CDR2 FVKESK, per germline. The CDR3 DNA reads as TGTGCCAGCAGCCAGCTTATTCTCGGTGCTTTCTTT. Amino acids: CASSQLILGAFF.

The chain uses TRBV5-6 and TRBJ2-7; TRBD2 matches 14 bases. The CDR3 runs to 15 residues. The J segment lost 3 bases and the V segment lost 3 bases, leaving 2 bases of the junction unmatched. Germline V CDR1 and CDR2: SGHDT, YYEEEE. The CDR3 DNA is TGTGCCAGCAGCTCCGGACTAGCGGGAGGCTACGAGCAGTACTTC. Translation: CASSSGLAGGYEQYF.

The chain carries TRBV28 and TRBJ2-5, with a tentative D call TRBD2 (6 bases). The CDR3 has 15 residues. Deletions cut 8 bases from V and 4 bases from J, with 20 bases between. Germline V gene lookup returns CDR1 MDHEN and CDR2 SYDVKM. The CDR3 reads CASQNRGNFGETQYF. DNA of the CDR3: TGTGCCAGCCAAAACCGGGGGAATTTCGGAGAGACCCAGTACTTC. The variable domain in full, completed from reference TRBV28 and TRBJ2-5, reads DVKVTQSSRYLVKRTGEKVFLECVQDMDHENMFWYRQDPGLGLRLIYFSYDVKMKEKGDIPEGYSVSREKKERFSLILESASTNQTSMYLCASQNRGNFGETQYFGPGTRLLVL.

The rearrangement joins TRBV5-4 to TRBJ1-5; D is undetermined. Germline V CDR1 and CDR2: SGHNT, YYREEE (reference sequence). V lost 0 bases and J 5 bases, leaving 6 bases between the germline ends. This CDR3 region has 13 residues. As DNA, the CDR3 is TGTGCCAGCAGCTTGGATCTAGATCAGCCCCAGCATTTT. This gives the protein CASSLDLDQPQHF.

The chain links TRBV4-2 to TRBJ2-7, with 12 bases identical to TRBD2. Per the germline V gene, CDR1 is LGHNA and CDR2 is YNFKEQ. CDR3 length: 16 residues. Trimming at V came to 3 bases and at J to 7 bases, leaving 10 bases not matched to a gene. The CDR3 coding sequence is TGTGCCAGCAGCCAGGCTTGGACTAGCGGGATCGAAGAGCAGTACTTC. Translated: CASSQAWTSGIEEQYF.

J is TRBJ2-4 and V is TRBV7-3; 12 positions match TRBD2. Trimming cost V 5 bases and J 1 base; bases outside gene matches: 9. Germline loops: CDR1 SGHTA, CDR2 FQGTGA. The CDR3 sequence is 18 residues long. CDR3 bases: TGTGCCAGCAGCCGTCGACTAGCGGGAGTTCGGGCCAAAAACATTCAGTACTTC. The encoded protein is CASSRRLAGVRAKNIQYF.

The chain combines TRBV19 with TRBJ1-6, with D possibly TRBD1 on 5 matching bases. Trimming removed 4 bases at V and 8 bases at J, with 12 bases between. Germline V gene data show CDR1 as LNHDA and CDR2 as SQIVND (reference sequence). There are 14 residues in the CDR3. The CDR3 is CASSRGRTDSPLHF. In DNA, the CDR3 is TGTGCCAGTAGTAGGGGACGGACCGATTCACCCCTCCACTTT.

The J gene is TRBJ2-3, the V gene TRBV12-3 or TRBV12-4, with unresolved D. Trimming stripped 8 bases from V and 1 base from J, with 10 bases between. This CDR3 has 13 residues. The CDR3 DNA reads TGTGCCAGCGATACTTCTGGCACAGATACGCAGTATTTT. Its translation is CASDTSGTDTQYF.

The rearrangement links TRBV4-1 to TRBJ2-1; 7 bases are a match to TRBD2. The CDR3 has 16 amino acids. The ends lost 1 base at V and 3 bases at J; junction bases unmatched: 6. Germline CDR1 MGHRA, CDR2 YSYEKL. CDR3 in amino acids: CASSQALAESYNEQFF. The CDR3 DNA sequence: TGCGCCAGCAGCCAAGCCCTAGCGGAGAGCTACAATGAGCAGTTCTTC.

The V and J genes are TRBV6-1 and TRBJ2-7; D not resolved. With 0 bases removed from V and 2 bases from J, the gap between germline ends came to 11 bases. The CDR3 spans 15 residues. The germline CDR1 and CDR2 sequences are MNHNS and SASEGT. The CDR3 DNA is TGTGCCAGCAGTGAAGCGCTTTCCGATCCCTACGAGCAGTACTTC. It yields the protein CASSEALSDPYEQYF.

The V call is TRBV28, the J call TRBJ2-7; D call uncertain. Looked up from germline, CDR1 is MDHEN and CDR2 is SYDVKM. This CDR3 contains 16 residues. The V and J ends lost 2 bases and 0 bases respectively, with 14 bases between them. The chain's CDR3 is CASSLEVGLRSYEQYF. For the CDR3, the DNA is TGTGCCAGCAGTTTAGAGGTGGGCCTCCGCTCCTACGAGCAGTACTTC.

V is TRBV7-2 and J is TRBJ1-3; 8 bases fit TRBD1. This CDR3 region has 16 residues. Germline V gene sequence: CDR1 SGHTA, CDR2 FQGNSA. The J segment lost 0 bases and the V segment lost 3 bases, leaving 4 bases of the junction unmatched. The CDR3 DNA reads TGTGCCAGCAGCTTGTTTACAGGGGGCTCTGGAAACACCATATATTTT. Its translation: CASSLFTGGSGNTIYF.

In nucleotides, the CDR3 is TGTGCCAGCACTAGACTAGCGGGAGGAACCGGGGAGCTGTTTTTT. Protein product: CASTRLAGGTGELFF. The chain uses TRBV6-4 and TRBJ2-2, with 13 bases matching TRBD2. Germline values: CDR1 MRHNA, CDR2 SNTAGT. The CDR3 length is 15 residues. J was trimmed by 5 bases and V by 7 bases; bases with no gene match: 4.

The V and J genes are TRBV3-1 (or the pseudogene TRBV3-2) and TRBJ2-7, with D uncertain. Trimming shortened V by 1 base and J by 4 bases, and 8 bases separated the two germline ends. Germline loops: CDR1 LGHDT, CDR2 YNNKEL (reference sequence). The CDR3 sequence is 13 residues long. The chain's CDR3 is CASSQGYGYEQYF. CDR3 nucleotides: TGTGCCAGCAGCCAAGGGTACGGATACGAGCAGTACTTC.